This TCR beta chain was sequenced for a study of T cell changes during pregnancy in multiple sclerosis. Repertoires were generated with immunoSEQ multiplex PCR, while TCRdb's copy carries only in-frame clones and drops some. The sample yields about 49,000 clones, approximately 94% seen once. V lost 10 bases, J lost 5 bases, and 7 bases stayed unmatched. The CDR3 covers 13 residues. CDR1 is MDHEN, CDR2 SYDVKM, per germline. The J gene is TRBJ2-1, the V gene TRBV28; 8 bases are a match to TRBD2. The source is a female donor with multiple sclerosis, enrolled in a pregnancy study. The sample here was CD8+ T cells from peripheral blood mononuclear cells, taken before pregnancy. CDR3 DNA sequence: TGTGCCACCCGGGAGGGGCTAAACAATGAGCAGTTCTTC. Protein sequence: CATREGLNNEQFF.